This T cell receptor (delta chain) was sequenced in a study of gamma delta lymphoproliferative disorders and STAT genes. TCRdb fed the multiplex PCR reads to CATT. The sample lists more than 900 delta-chain clones, roughly 2% occurring once. A note on this clone: Its antigen is as yet unknown.

PBMCs from patients and controls supplied the genomic DNA for sequencing. Study outcomes and limitations: Whether leukemic clones are public or private remains unconfirmed.

The germline gives CDR1 GEAIGNYY, CDR2 EKD. The CDR3 runs 19 residues. V lost 1 base, J lost 4 bases, and 19 bases stayed unmatched. The specimen was blood. The rearrangement uses TRDV2 and TRDJ1, with 8 nucleotides matching TRDD3. The clonotype was recovered from a human donor in good health. The CDR3 spells CACDTVIPSTGGASDKLIF. The CDR3 nucleotides are TGTGCCTGTGACACGGTTATTCCGTCTACTGGGGGGGCCAGCGATAAACTCATCTTT.